The 15 T cell receptor beta chains below come from one sample, sequenced in a study of T-cell reconstitution after alpha-beta-depleted transplantation in children. Preparing the TCRbeta library involved the use of unique molecular identifiers. In TCRdb, the PCR reads were re-called with MiXCR into one record per CDR3 protein. The table lists 84,000 or so distinct CDR3 sequences, roughly a sixth of them singletons. The source was PBMCs, mostly from graft donor cells, collected 180 days after TCRalphabeta/CD19-depleted stem cell transplant. These receptors all stem from a male patient under 10 years old who had a stem cell transplant for acute lymphoblastic leukemia, so the T cells may come from the graft donor.

V gene TRBV27 combines with J gene TRBJ2-5, with D perhaps TRBD1 (6 bases). V lost 0 bases, J lost 5 bases, and 10 bases lay in between. The CDR3 is 14 residues long. Germline assignment: CDR1 MNHEY and CDR2 SMNVEV (reference sequence). The CDR3 reads CASSLSTGLETQYF. For the CDR3, the DNA is TGTGCCAGCAGTTTATCCACAGGGTTGGAGACCCAGTACTTC.

The chain employs TRBV10-3 and TRBJ1-4, with TRBD1 as a possible D gene (5 bases). Trimming removed 8 bases at V and 3 bases at J, with 16 bases between. Germline loops: CDR1 ENHRY, CDR2 SYGVKD. The CDR3 spans 15 residues. As DNA, the CDR3 is TGTGCCATCGAAACTGAAGGGGAGGCTAATGAAAAACTGTTTTTT. It codes for CAIETEGEANEKLFF.

The chain is built from TRBV7-9 and TRBJ1-2, with D perhaps matching TRBD1 (6 bases). V lost 2 bases, J lost 4 bases, and 14 bases lay in between. The CDR3 has 15 amino acids. The germline V gene encodes CDR1 SEHNR and CDR2 FQNEAQ (reference sequence). The CDR3 protein is CASSLIGQGSYGYTF. The CDR3 DNA reads TGTGCCAGCAGCTTAATTGGCCAGGGGAGCTATGGCTACACCTTC. Full variable domain (outside the CDR3, taken from reference TRBV7-9 and TRBJ1-2): DTGVSQNPRHKITKRGQNVTFRCDPISEHNRLYWYRQTLGQGPEFLTYFQNEAQLEKSRLLSDRFSAERPKGSFSTLEIQRTEQGDSAMYLCASSLIGQGSYGYTFGSGTRLTVV.

This clonotype has at least ten counts. The chain recombines TRBV20-1 with TRBJ2-5; possibly TRBD2 for D (6 bases). The CDR3 sequence is 13 residues long. The V end lost 1 base, the J end lost 5 bases, and 11 bases lay between the germline ends. Germline CDR1 is DFQATT and CDR2 is SNEGSKA (reference sequence). CDR3 sequence reads: CSARGEVVETQYF. In DNA, the CDR3 is TGCAGTGCTAGAGGGGAGGTGGTCGAGACCCAGTACTTC.

As DNA, the CDR3 is TGTGCCAGCAGACGGACAGGTTCCCACGAGCAGTACTTC. This sequence encodes CASRRTGSHEQYF. The chain links TRBV7-2 to TRBJ2-7; 7 nucleotides align to TRBD1. The CDR3 loop spans 13 amino acids. Germline V gene lookup returns CDR1 SGHTA and CDR2 FQGNSA. V dropped 6 bases and J dropped 5; count of bases not matched to a gene: 7.

The rearrangement joins TRBV19 to TRBJ2-1; 12 nucleotides align to TRBD2. CDR1 is LNHDA and CDR2 is SQIVND in the germline V gene (reference sequence). J was trimmed by 8 bases and V by 5 bases; bases with no gene match: 16. The CDR3 has 18 residues. CDR3 loop: CASSPSSGLAGLDDEQFF. The CDR3 DNA reads TGTGCCAGTAGTCCATCATCTGGACTAGCGGGGTTGGATGATGAGCAGTTCTTC. Complete variable domain (other parts from reference TRBV19 and TRBJ2-1): DGGITQSPKYLFRKEGQNVTLSCEQNLNHDAMYWYRQDPGQGLRLIYYSQIVNDFQKGDIAEGYSVSREKKESFPLTVTSAQKNPTAFYLCASSPSSGLAGLDDEQFFGPGTRLTVL.

This clonotype was counted between two and nine times. This chain joins TRBV6-1 and TRBJ1-1; unclear D gene. This CDR3 comprises 15 residues. With 4 bases removed from V and 4 bases from J, the gap between germline ends came to 16 bases. In germline, CDR1 is MNHNS, CDR2 SASEGT. Here the CDR3 reads CASSGPEGKGTEAFF. CDR3 coding DNA: TGTGCCAGCAGTGGCCCCGAGGGTAAGGGCACTGAAGCTTTCTTT.

The CDR3, as DNA: TGTGCCAGCAGTTTAAATCCTACGGAACAGTACGGGTCCCTCCACTTT. As protein: CASSLNPTEQYGSLHF. This sequence joins TRBV28 and TRBJ1-6; D is undetermined. Germline CDR1 reads MDHEN; CDR2 reads SYDVKM. V lost 2 bases and J lost 14, with 22 bases in between. CDR3 length: 16 residues.

J is TRBJ1-3 and V is TRBV7-6; 8 bases fit TRBD1. V lost 5 bases and J lost 1; bases outside the gene matches: 7. Germline V gene data show CDR1 as SGHVS and CDR2 as FNYEAQ. The CDR3 totals 16 residues. The CDR3 region has the DNA TGTGCCAGCAGCCCCAGGGACAGGCGATCTGGAAACACCATATATTTT. Amino acid sequence: CASSPRDRRSGNTIYF. The full variable domain, with the rest looked up from reference TRBV7-6 and TRBJ1-3, is GAGVSQSPRYKVTKRGQDVALRCDPISGHVSLYWYRQALGQGPEFLTYFNYEAQQDKSGLPNDRFSAERPEGSISTLTIQRTEQRDSAMYRCASSPRDRRSGNTIYFGEGSWLTVV.

This clonotype was seen only a few times. This rearrangement joins TRBV27 to TRBJ2-7; D is possibly TRBD1 or TRBD2 (6 bases each). Germline assignment: CDR1 MNHEY and CDR2 SMNVEV (reference sequence). The CDR3 is 14 amino acids. The V end lost 7 bases, the J end lost 2 bases, and 15 bases lay between the germline ends. The CDR3 DNA reads TGTGCCAGCAACCTACGGGGGCGAGCCTACGAGCAGTACTTC. Translating gives CASNLRGRAYEQYF.

This chain joins TRBV11-2 and TRBJ2-1; the match to TRBD2 covers 11 bases. Trimming removed 5 bases from V and 1 base from J; junction bases left unmatched: 4. Per the germline V gene, CDR1 is SGHAT and CDR2 is FQNNGV. The CDR3 loop spans 16 amino acids. CDR3 sequence reads: CASSPRLAGSYNEQFF. CDR3 sequence (DNA): TGTGCCAGCAGCCCCCGACTAGCGGGATCCTACAATGAGCAGTTCTTC.

This chain links TRBV11-2 with TRBJ2-7; D tentatively reads TRBD1 or TRBD2 (5 bases each). Trimming removed 5 bases from V and 6 bases from J, with 17 bases in between. This CDR3 is 14 amino acids long. Germline CDR1 SGHAT, CDR2 FQNNGV. CDR3 nucleotide sequence: TGTGCCAGCAGCCCCTCCGGGACCGCCCGCGAGCAGTACTTC. The encoded protein is CASSPSGTAREQYF.

In this sample, this clonotype turned up many times. The rearrangement links TRBV29-1 to TRBJ2-3; 7 bases are shared with TRBD1. The junction had 2 bases not matched to a gene; V was cut back by 4 bases and J by 1 base. The CDR3 has 13 amino acids. CDR1 is SQVTM and CDR2 is ANQGSEA in the germline V gene. CDR3 sequence reads: CSVGTGGTDTQYF. The CDR3 bases are TGCAGCGTTGGAACAGGGGGCACAGATACGCAGTATTTT.

The chain couples TRBV3-1 to TRBJ1-1; D unclear. The V gene lost 4 bases and the J gene lost 8 bases, with 11 bases spanning the gap. The CDR3 spans 12 residues. CDR1 and CDR2 from the germline V gene are LGHDT and YNNKEL (reference sequence). CDR3: CASSLRPEEAFF. The CDR3 region has the DNA TGTGCCAGCAGCCTACGTCCGGAAGAAGCTTTCTTT.

This clonotype was observed many times. The chain uses TRBV5-1 and TRBJ2-5, with D unclear. There are 13 residues in the CDR3. Deletions cut 2 bases from V and 1 base from J, with 6 bases between. CDR1 SGHRS and CDR2 YFSETQ come from the germline V gene. Written as DNA, the CDR3 is TGCGCCAGCAGCTTACGTACCCAAGAGACCCAGTACTTC. It codes for CASSLRTQETQYF.